Below, 15 T cell receptor beta chains from the same sample are listed, as sequenced in a study of blood T cell repertoires in COVID-19. Using immunoSEQ multiplex PCR, the repertoire was profiled, and TCRdb retains in-frame clones only, with some absent. Among around 65,000 clones listed, over 75% were seen once. Specimen: peripheral blood. The receptors shown here come from a man between 60 and 75 years old with acute or convalescent COVID-19.

This sequence joins TRBV7-3 and TRBJ1-6; possibly TRBD1 for D (6 bases). V lost 5 bases to trimming and J lost 10 bases, with 15 bases between them. CDR3 length equals 14 residues. Germline CDR1 SGHTA, CDR2 FQGTGA. CDR3 bases: TGTGCCAGCAGCCAGGGGCATGGTTTCTCACCCCTCCACTTT. Protein sequence: CASSQGHGFSPLHF.

The V call is TRBV3-1 (or the pseudogene TRBV3-2), the J call TRBJ2-4; 9 bases are shared with TRBD1. V shed 5 bases and J 3 bases; nucleotides not matched to a gene: 5. CDR3 size: 15 residues. Germline values: CDR1 LGHDT, CDR2 YNNKEL (reference sequence). The CDR3 DNA reads as TGTGCCAGCAGCAGACAGGGGGTGTACAAAAACATTCAGTACTTC. Its translation: CASSRQGVYKNIQYF.

The chain employs TRBV15 and TRBJ1-5; D ambiguous. Trimming pared 0 bases from V and 4 bases from J, leaving 10 bases between. Germline V CDR1 and CDR2: LNHNV, YYDKDF (reference sequence). CDR3 length: 15 amino acids. The CDR3 DNA sequence: TGTGCCACCAGCAGAGAGGTGTTAGAAAATCAGCCCCAGCATTTT. Its translation is CATSREVLENQPQHF.

The J gene is TRBJ2-7, the V gene TRBV7-3; D is unclear. CDR3 length: 13 residues. Germline CDR1 and CDR2: SGHTA and FQGTGA. Trimming stripped 4 bases from V and 4 bases from J, with 11 bases between. CDR3 residues: CASSSPPGYEQYF. In DNA, the CDR3 is TGTGCCAGCAGCTCCCCCCCGGGTTACGAGCAGTACTTC.

The chain uses TRBV18 and TRBJ2-5, with D hard to call. This CDR3 is 13 amino acids long. V was cut by 5 bases and J by 4 bases, with 11 bases left in between. CDR1 and CDR2 from the germline V gene are KGHSH and LQKENI. The CDR3 loop reads CASSSLDSETQYF. The CDR3 region has the DNA TGTGCCAGCTCATCTCTCGACTCAGAGACCCAGTACTTC.

The chain recombines TRBV5-5 with TRBJ1-4; the D gene is possibly TRBD1 (6 bases). V gave up 3 bases and J gave up 7 bases, with 16 bases separating them. The CDR3 contains 15 residues. Germline loops: CDR1 SGHKS, CDR2 YYEKEE (reference sequence). CDR3 in amino acids: CASSYYGQISEKLFF. CDR3 in DNA: TGTGCCAGCAGCTATTATGGACAGATATCTGAAAAACTGTTTTTT.

This chain links TRBV28 with TRBJ2-7; perhaps TRBD2 as D (6 bases). V was pared by 9 bases and J by 0 bases, with 15 bases between. The CDR3 runs 14 residues. The germline V gene encodes CDR1 MDHEN and CDR2 SYDVKM. CDR3: CASSGVHLSYEQYF. The DNA for the CDR3 is TGTGCCAGTTCGGGGGTTCACCTCTCCTACGAGCAGTACTTC.

In this sample, this clone turned up once. The chain has TRBV19 and TRBJ2-3; 9 bases fit TRBD2. With V trimmed by 5 bases and J by 3 bases, 9 bases remained unmatched. The CDR3 consists of 16 residues. CDR1 LNHDA and CDR2 SQIVND come from the germline V gene (reference sequence). The CDR3 nucleotides are TGTGCCAGTAGTCGCCCCCCGAGCGGGAGGACAGATACGCAGTATTTT. The encoded protein is CASSRPPSGRTDTQYF. Together with reference TRBV19 and TRBJ2-3, the CDR3 gives the full variable domain: DGGITQSPKYLFRKEGQNVTLSCEQNLNHDAMYWYRQDPGQGLRLIYYSQIVNDFQKGDIAEGYSVSREKKESFPLTVTSAQKNPTAFYLCASSRPPSGRTDTQYFGPGTRLTVL.

This clone was recorded only once. This chain connects TRBV6-6 to TRBJ1-1; D remains unclear. The CDR3 length is 12 residues. Germline values: CDR1 MNHNY, CDR2 SVGAGI (reference sequence). The ends were cut back, 8 bases at V and 5 bases at J, with 12 bases in the middle. CDR3 in amino acids: CASRAGGTEAFF. For the CDR3, the DNA is TGTGCCAGCCGAGCGGGTGGAACTGAAGCTTTCTTT.

This clone was recorded once. The V call is TRBV11-2, the J call TRBJ2-7; maybe TRBD1 (6 bases). The CDR3 has 13 amino acids. Germline V CDR1 and CDR2: SGHAT, FQNNGV. Trimming cost V 1 base and J 9 bases, with 13 bases left between them. The CDR3 DNA is TGTGCCAGCAGCTTAGCCACAGGGTTCCGGCAGTACTTC. Translating it yields CASSLATGFRQYF.

The chain joins TRBV28 to TRBJ2-3; D is possibly TRBD2 (7 bases). CDR3 length equals 14 residues. The V gene lost 7 bases and the J gene lost 5 bases, with 16 bases spanning the gap. The germline gives CDR1 MDHEN, CDR2 SYDVKM. The CDR3 protein is CASTGGGSGDTQYF. DNA of the CDR3: TGTGCCAGCACAGGCGGGGGCTCGGGAGATACGCAGTATTTT.

The gene calls are TRBV4-1 and TRBJ1-4, with D possibly matching TRBD1 (6 bases). Germline loops: CDR1 MGHRA, CDR2 YSYEKL. The V gene lost 4 bases and the J gene lost 4 bases, with 10 bases spanning the gap. CDR3 size: 14 residues. The CDR3 sequence is CASSPTGLNEKLFF. In nucleotides, the CDR3 is TGCGCCAGCAGCCCGACAGGACTTAATGAAAAACTGTTTTTT.

The chain employs TRBV7-2 and TRBJ1-3; 7 positions agree with TRBD1. The CDR3 has 16 residues. Per the germline V gene, CDR1 is SGHTA and CDR2 is FQGNSA. V trimming: 3 bases; J trimming: 5 bases; junction bases outside the gene matches: 10. CDR3 residues: CASSFDQTGFRNTIYF. For the CDR3, the DNA is TGTGCCAGCAGCTTCGACCAGACAGGGTTCCGAAACACCATATATTTT.

This clone was observed once. The chain recombines TRBV5-4 with TRBJ2-3, with 10 bases matching TRBD2. CDR3 length equals 15 residues. Per germline, CDR1 SGHNT and CDR2 YYREEE (reference sequence). After removal of 4 bases from V and 2 bases from J, the junction contained 4 bases not matched to a gene. DNA for the CDR3: TGTGCCAGCAGCCAAGGACTAGCGGACACAGATACGCAGTATTTT. Translating it yields CASSQGLADTDTQYF.

V is TRBV19 and J is TRBJ2-3, with 7 positions matching TRBD2. Trimming cost V 3 bases and J 4 bases; bases outside gene matches: 7. The CDR3 loop spans 15 amino acids. Germline CDR1 and CDR2: LNHDA and SQIVND (reference sequence). The CDR3 sequence: CASSIGLVGADTQYF. CDR3 coding DNA: TGTGCCAGTAGTATCGGACTAGTTGGGGCAGATACGCAGTATTTT.